Presented here are 9 T cell receptor beta chains from one specimen sequenced in a study of T cells in Graves' hyperthyroidism and ophthalmopathy. RNA transcripts gave rise to amplified TCR beta CDR3 regions. The HTBI primer set drove a first-round RT-PCR of the TCR CDR3. TCRdb redid the calling of the multiplex PCR reads with MiXCR, one entry per CDR3 protein. The data show 250,000 or so distinct CDR3 sequences, 15% seen once. Sequenced: blood. These receptors came from a woman aged 50 to 60 with Graves' hyperthyroidism that later progressed to Graves' ophthalmopathy.

This clonotype was found many times. V gene TRBV7-9 combines with J gene TRBJ2-3, with 10 bases aligning to TRBD2. The V segment lost 4 bases and the J segment 2 bases; nucleotides outside the gene matches: 6. Germline V CDR1 and CDR2: SEHNR, FQNEAQ (reference sequence). The CDR3 sequence is 16 residues long. The CDR3 reads CASSSWTSGYTDTQYF. CDR3 nucleotides: TGTGCCAGCAGCTCTTGGACTAGCGGCTACACAGATACGCAGTATTTT.

The V and J genes are TRBV20-1 and TRBJ2-7; no reliable D call. Germline V lookup: CDR1 DFQATT, CDR2 SNEGSKA (reference sequence). V gave up 7 bases and J gave up 4 bases, with 17 bases separating them. The CDR3 runs 13 residues. CDR3 loop: CSGTAPNIYEQYF. In DNA, the CDR3 is TGCAGTGGAACGGCCCCTAATATTTACGAGCAGTACTTC.

This clonotype was recorded at least ten times. The J gene is TRBJ1-1, the V gene TRBV6-1, with a possible D match to TRBD1 (6 bases). V dropped 6 bases and J dropped 9 bases, with 11 bases sitting between them. Germline CDR1 reads MNHNS; CDR2 reads SASEGT. This CDR3 is built from 11 residues. This CDR3 reads CASRIRGKAFF. CDR3 nucleotides: TGTGCCAGCAGGATAAGGGGGAAAGCTTTCTTT.

The chain employs TRBV18 and TRBJ2-1; TRBD1 agrees at 11 bases. The CDR3 length is 15 residues. Looked up from germline, CDR1 is KGHSH and CDR2 is LQKENI. Germline trimming cut 2 bases from V and 12 bases from J; bases unmatched to any gene: 9. The CDR3 DNA is TGTGCCAGCTCACCAAGGACAGGGGGCTCGGAGGGGCAGTTCTTC. Translated, it gives CASSPRTGGSEGQFF. The variable domain in full, completed from reference TRBV18 and TRBJ2-1, reads NAGVMQNPRHLVRRRGQEARLRCSPMKGHSHVYWYRQLPEEGLKFMVYLQKENIIDESGMPKERFSAEFPKEGPSILRIQQVVRGDSAAYFCASSPRTGGSEGQFFGPGTRLTVL.

The chain combines TRBV5-6 with TRBJ2-3, with TRBD2 identical over 7 bases. V was clipped by 0 bases and J by 2 bases; unmatched bases: 6. Germline V lookup: CDR1 SGHDT, CDR2 YYEEEE. The CDR3 runs 16 residues. Here the CDR3 reads CASSLVPGGNTDTQYF. The CDR3 region has the DNA TGTGCCAGCAGCTTGGTGCCGGGGGGAAACACAGATACGCAGTATTTT. The variable domain in full, with the rest retrieved from reference TRBV5-6 and TRBJ2-3, is DAGVTQSPTHLIKTRGQQVTLRCSPKSGHDTVSWYQQALGQGPQFIFQYYEEEERQRGNFPDRFSGHQFPNYSSELNVNALLLGDSALYLCASSLVPGGNTDTQYFGPGTRLTVL.

In its sample, this clonotype was seen many times. The chain combines TRBV6-1 with TRBJ1-1, with 7 bases identical to TRBD1. V shed 6 bases, J shed 3 bases, and the junction held 7 bases outside the gene matches. The CDR3 has 14 residues. The germline V gene has CDR1 MNHNS and CDR2 SASEGT. The DNA for the CDR3 is TGTGCCAGCAGACACACAGGGGCGGACACTGAAGCTTTCTTT. Its translation: CASRHTGADTEAFF.

This clonotype was seen ten or more times. This rearrangement joins TRBV10-3 to TRBJ1-1; D is possibly TRBD1 (6 bases). Trimming shortened V by 6 bases and J by 4 bases, and 12 bases separated the two germline ends. The length of the CDR3 is 13 residues. Germline values: CDR1 ENHRY, CDR2 SYGVKD. The CDR3 sequence is CAISPGQSTEAFF. CDR3 nucleotide sequence: TGTGCCATCAGCCCCGGACAGTCCACTGAAGCTTTCTTT.

At least ten counts were recorded for this clonotype. The chain has TRBV19 and TRBJ1-1; D is undetermined. Germline assignment: CDR1 LNHDA and CDR2 SQIVND (reference sequence). Trimming stripped 4 bases from V and 4 bases from J, with 10 bases between. This CDR3 is built from 13 residues. Here the CDR3 reads CASSTQVATEAFF. DNA of the CDR3: TGTGCCAGTAGTACACAAGTTGCCACTGAAGCTTTCTTT.

This clonotype was observed a few times. The rearrangement uses TRBV6-1 and TRBJ2-1; 9 bases agree with TRBD1. Germline CDR1 MNHNS, CDR2 SASEGT. CDR3 length equals 17 residues. The V gene end was trimmed by 7 bases and the J gene end by 4 bases; junction bases not matched to a gene: 14. The CDR3, as DNA: TGTGCCAGCAACCTGAGACAGGGGGTCGGAATATACAATGAGCAGTTCTTC. This gives the protein CASNLRQGVGIYNEQFF.